This record covers a single T cell receptor beta chain. This entry is derived from a study of blood T cell repertoires in COVID-19. Sequencing was performed with immunoSEQ multiplex PCR; in TCRdb, only in-frame clones are kept and a portion is missing. The sample shows roughly 220,000 clones, about nine tenths of them seen only once. Germline lookup yields CDR1 SEHNR and CDR2 FQNEAQ (reference sequence). This CDR3 region has 13 residues. The V end was cut by 6 bases, the J end by 3 bases, with 9 bases between. Sequenced material: peripheral blood. The V call is TRBV7-9, the J call TRBJ1-5; perhaps TRBD1 as D (5 bases). This receptor was taken from a man aged 80 or over with acute or convalescent COVID-19. The chain's CDR3 is CASRAGLNQPQHF. The CDR3 DNA is TGTGCCAGCAGGGCAGGGCTCAATCAGCCCCAGCATTTT.